This entry lists 30 T cell receptor beta chains sequenced from one sample in a study of blood T cell repertoires in COVID-19. Measured with immunoSEQ multiplex PCR; TCRdb has only the in-frame clones, and not every one. The sample contains 59,000 or so clones, approximately 91% of which appear only once. Source material: peripheral blood. Receptors originate from a human donor in a cohort sampled during active COVID-19.

The gene calls are TRBV19 and TRBJ1-5; TRBD1 aligns across 8 bases. J gave up 2 bases and V 5 bases, and 2 bases lay outside the gene matches. The CDR3 has 14 residues. The germline gives CDR1 LNHDA, CDR2 SQIVND (reference sequence). For the CDR3, the DNA is TGTGCCAGTAGTGGACAGGGTGGCAATCAGCCCCAGCATTTT. It encodes CASSGQGGNQPQHF.

This sequence joins TRBV6-1 and TRBJ2-1; D may be TRBD1 (6 bases). CDR3 size: 18 residues. Germline assignment: CDR1 MNHNS and CDR2 SASEGT. V lost 2 bases, J lost 1 base, and 18 bases lay in between. CDR3 nucleotide sequence: TGTGCCAGCAGTGAAATGGGACACCAGAGCGGATCCTACAATGAGCAGTTCTTC. It translates to CASSEMGHQSGSYNEQFF.

The V and J genes are TRBV18 and TRBJ2-3, with 10 bases matching TRBD2. V shed 2 bases and J 1 base; nucleotides not matched to a gene: 3. CDR3 length: 16 residues. Germline lookup yields CDR1 KGHSH and CDR2 LQKENI. DNA of the CDR3: TGTGCCAGCTCACCAGGAGCGGGAGGGGGCACAGATACGCAGTATTTT. Encoded protein: CASSPGAGGGTDTQYF.

V and J are TRBV11-3 and TRBJ2-1; 12 nucleotides match TRBD2. The CDR3 sequence is 13 residues long. Germline V gene data show CDR1 as SGHNT and CDR2 as YENEEA. After removal of 3 bases from V and 10 bases from J, the junction contained 1 base not matched to a gene. CDR3 nucleotides: TGTGCCAGCAGCTTCGGACTAGCGGGAGAGCAGTTCTTC. The encoded protein is CASSFGLAGEQFF.

The chain is built from TRBV2 and TRBJ2-7, with D perhaps matching TRBD1 (5 bases). There are 14 residues in the CDR3. Germline CDR1 is SNHLY and CDR2 is FYNNEI. V was clipped by 3 bases and J by 6 bases, with 15 bases between them. CDR3 sequence reads: CASSDSAGRSEQYF. DNA of the CDR3: TGTGCCAGCAGTGACTCTGCAGGGCGTTCCGAGCAGTACTTC.

The rearrangement links TRBV9 to TRBJ2-1, with D tentatively TRBD2 (6 bases). The V gene lost 3 bases and the J gene lost 0 bases, with 13 bases spanning the gap. This CDR3 contains 16 residues. Germline lookup yields CDR1 SGDLS and CDR2 YYNGEE. The CDR3 sequence: CASSADLAVSYNEQFF. The CDR3 DNA follows: TGTGCCAGCAGCGCCGATTTAGCGGTCTCCTACAATGAGCAGTTCTTC. Combining the CDR3 with reference TRBV9 and TRBJ2-1 gives the whole variable domain DSGVTQTPKHLITATGQRVTLRCSPRSGDLSVYWYQQSLDQGLQFLIQYYNGEERAKGNILERFSAQQFPDLHSELNLSSLELGDSALYFCASSADLAVSYNEQFFGPGTRLTVL.

The rearrangement links TRBV7-9 to TRBJ2-6, with D unresolved. CDR1 is SEHNR and CDR2 is FQNEAQ in the germline V gene (reference sequence). The germline V and J ends were trimmed by 1 base and 1 base, with 5 bases remaining between them. The CDR3 has 15 residues. The DNA for the CDR3 is TGTGCCAGCAGCTTAGGCTATTCTGGGGCCAACGTCCTGACTTTC. Amino acids: CASSLGYSGANVLTF.

The rearrangement uses TRBV19 and TRBJ2-3, with a possible D match to TRBD1 (5 bases). Trimming removed 4 bases from V and 8 bases from J, with 25 bases in between. The CDR3 spans 17 residues. Germline V gene sequence: CDR1 LNHDA, CDR2 SQIVND (reference sequence). The CDR3 DNA is TGTGCCAGTAGTAAATATCTGGACATGTCATTTACGGCTACGCAGTATTTT. Amino acids: CASSKYLDMSFTATQYF.

J is TRBJ1-4 and V is TRBV2, with 8 bases that match TRBD1. Germline V gene lookup returns CDR1 SNHLY and CDR2 FYNNEI. The V segment lost 3 bases and the J segment 8 bases; nucleotides outside the gene matches: 17. CDR3 size: 18 residues. The CDR3 reads CASSEKNRGYGAAEKLFF. The CDR3 DNA follows: TGTGCCAGCAGTGAGAAGAACAGGGGGTACGGCGCTGCAGAAAAACTGTTTTTT.

This chain connects TRBV19 to TRBJ2-5; TRBD2 agrees at 8 bases. Unmatched junction bases numbered 7, after V lost 3 bases and J lost 1 base. Germline lookup yields CDR1 LNHDA and CDR2 SQIVND (reference sequence). The CDR3 is 16 residues long. Here the CDR3 reads CASSIGLSGSQETQYF. The CDR3 DNA reads as TGTGCCAGTAGTATTGGCCTGAGCGGGAGCCAAGAGACCCAGTACTTC.

A single count supports this clone. V and J are TRBV5-4 and TRBJ2-7; the match to TRBD1 covers 7 bases. Germline V lookup: CDR1 SGHNT, CDR2 YYREEE (reference sequence). With 3 bases clipped from V and 0 bases from J, the junction kept 6 bases outside the gene matches. The CDR3 totals 15 residues. DNA of the CDR3: TGTGCCAGCAGCTCAATAACAGGGGCCTCCTACGAGCAGTACTTC. It translates to CASSSITGASYEQYF.

This chain connects TRBV7-9 to TRBJ2-7; 12 nucleotides match TRBD2. Germline V CDR1 and CDR2: SEHNR, FQNEAQ (reference sequence). With V trimmed by 4 bases and J by 7 bases, 5 bases remained unmatched. This CDR3 comprises 14 residues. CDR3 sequence: CASSYGLAGQEQYF. The CDR3 DNA reads TGTGCCAGCAGCTATGGACTAGCGGGGCAGGAGCAGTACTTC.

The chain joins TRBV5-6 to TRBJ2-5, with TRBD1 as a possible D gene (5 bases). CDR3 length equals 15 residues. Germline-derived CDR1 and CDR2 are SGHDT and YYEEEE. Trimming took 1 base from V and 4 from J, leaving 14 bases between them. DNA of the CDR3: TGTGCCAGCAGCTTGCCAGGGCGAATCCGAGAGACCCAGTACTTC. It yields the protein CASSLPGRIRETQYF.

This clone was seen a single time. The V and J genes are TRBV6-2 or TRBV6-3 and TRBJ2-7; 12 bases line up with TRBD1. In germline, CDR1 is MNHEY, CDR2 SVGEGT. Trimming removed 6 bases from V and 7 bases from J; junction bases left unmatched: 13. The CDR3 sequence is 16 residues long. CDR3 coding DNA: TGTGCCAGCAGCTCACTCCGGGACAGGGGGCAAGGGGAGCAGTACTTC. Protein product: CASSSLRDRGQGEQYF.

This chain connects TRBV7-2 to TRBJ1-5, with a possible D match to TRBD1 (6 bases). The CDR3 covers 15 residues. Germline V lookup: CDR1 SGHTA, CDR2 FQGNSA. V dropped 1 base and J dropped 3 bases, with 10 bases sitting between them. The CDR3 region has the DNA TGTGCCAGCAGCTTAGATGGACAGTCCAATCAGCCCCAGCATTTT. This translates into CASSLDGQSNQPQHF.

J is TRBJ2-3 and V is TRBV6-6; D unresolved. The germline V gene encodes CDR1 MNHNY and CDR2 SVGAGI (reference sequence). CDR3 length equals 14 residues. The V and J ends lost 10 bases and 2 bases respectively, with 16 bases between them. CDR3 sequence: CATVQASHTDTQYF. CDR3 coding DNA: TGTGCCACCGTCCAGGCCTCTCACACAGATACGCAGTATTTT.

The rearrangement links TRBV5-4 to TRBJ2-3; D not resolved. Germline CDR1 is SGHNT and CDR2 is YYREEE (reference sequence). The CDR3 contains 16 residues. V lost 0 bases to trimming and J lost 2 bases, with 13 bases between them. The CDR3 spells CASSLDPEPFTDTQYF. Written as DNA, the CDR3 is TGTGCCAGCAGCTTGGATCCGGAGCCTTTCACAGATACGCAGTATTTT.

The rearrangement joins TRBV19 to TRBJ2-1; 7 positions match TRBD2. CDR1 and CDR2 from the germline V gene are LNHDA and SQIVND (reference sequence). Germline trimming cut 2 bases from V and 8 bases from J; bases unmatched to any gene: 15. The CDR3 extends over 17 amino acids. The CDR3 coding sequence is TGTGCCAGTAGTATAACCTTAGCGGGCGGCCGCTGGGATGAGCAGTTCTTC. Translated, it gives CASSITLAGGRWDEQFF.

The rearrangement joins TRBV18 to TRBJ2-7; tentatively, D is TRBD2 (6 bases). This CDR3 has 16 residues. Looked up from germline, CDR1 is KGHSH and CDR2 is LQKENI. With 0 bases removed from V and 2 bases from J, the gap between germline ends came to 14 bases. The CDR3 DNA follows: TGTGCCAGCTCACCACCGGGTGGGACTGGAGCCTACGAGCAGTACTTC. This sequence encodes CASSPPGGTGAYEQYF.

V and J are TRBV4-2 and TRBJ2-7; possible D gene TRBD1, 6 bases. The V gene lost 0 bases and the J gene lost 2 bases, with 20 bases spanning the gap. The CDR3 is 18 residues long. In germline, CDR1 is LGHNA, CDR2 YNFKEQ. CDR3 in amino acids: CASSQDIPGAGRTYEQYF. CDR3 bases: TGTGCCAGCAGCCAAGATATCCCAGGGGCAGGGCGCACCTACGAGCAGTACTTC.

This clone has just a few counts. The chain combines TRBV7-9 with TRBJ1-6; 8 bases fit TRBD1. J was trimmed by 3 bases and V by 3 bases; bases with no gene match: 7. This CDR3 is 17 amino acids long. Germline-derived CDR1 and CDR2 are SEHNR and FQNEAQ (reference sequence). CDR3 nucleotides: TGTGCCAGCAGCTTTGAGTGGACAGGGAACTATAATTCACCCCTCCACTTT. Its protein is CASSFEWTGNYNSPLHF.

The V call is TRBV7-2, the J call TRBJ2-5, with D tentatively TRBD1 (5 bases). V was shortened by 3 bases and J by 1 base, with 12 bases between the two germline ends. Germline V gene lookup returns CDR1 SGHTA and CDR2 FQGNSA. The CDR3 runs 15 residues. CDR3 residues: CASSLVRTIQETQYF. The CDR3 nucleotides are TGTGCCAGCAGCTTGGTCAGGACAATCCAAGAGACCCAGTACTTC. The complete variable domain, with remaining parts taken from reference TRBV7-2 and TRBJ2-5, reads GAGVSQSPSNKVTEKGKDVELRCDPISGHTALYWYRQSLGQGLEFLIYFQGNSAPDKSGLPSDRFSAERTGGSVSTLTIQRTQQEDSAVYLCASSLVRTIQETQYFGPGTRLLVL.

The chain links TRBV4-3 to TRBJ2-1; possible D gene TRBD2, 5 bases. In germline, CDR1 is LGHNA, CDR2 YSLEER. The CDR3 is 15 residues long. V was cut by 0 bases and J by 7 bases, with 13 bases left in between. The CDR3 spells CASSQETGIGNEQFF. CDR3 DNA: TGCGCCAGCAGCCAAGAAACCGGGATTGGAAATGAGCAGTTCTTC.

The rearrangement joins TRBV5-6 to TRBJ1-2; no firm D call. V dropped 3 bases and J dropped 7 bases, with 10 bases sitting between them. The V gene's germline CDR1 is SGHDT and CDR2 YYEEEE. The CDR3 consists of 12 residues. The CDR3 coding sequence is TGTGCCAGCAGCTCTCCGGGTGGTGGCTACACCTTC. As protein: CASSSPGGGYTF.

V usage is TRBV11-3 and J usage is TRBJ1-4; D may be TRBD1 (5 bases). V lost 2 bases and J 3 bases, leaving 13 bases between the germline ends. Germline CDR1 reads SGHNT; CDR2 reads YENEEA. The CDR3 spans 16 residues. CDR3 sequence (DNA): TGTGCCAGCAGCTTAAGGGGATCGATAGCTAATGAAAAACTGTTTTTT. Translated: CASSLRGSIANEKLFF.

This rearrangement joins TRBV11-3 to TRBJ2-2; D possibly corresponds to TRBD1 (6 bases). The germline gives CDR1 SGHNT, CDR2 YENEEA. There are 16 residues in the CDR3. V dropped 1 base and J dropped 4 bases, with 13 bases sitting between them. The CDR3 region has the DNA TGTGCCAGCAGCTTAGGACAGGCCCGTGGCACCGGGGAGCTGTTTTTT. Encoded protein: CASSLGQARGTGELFF.

The rearrangement uses TRBV7-9 and TRBJ1-2, with unresolved D. Germline V lookup: CDR1 SEHNR, CDR2 FQNEAQ (reference sequence). This CDR3 region has 12 residues. The V and J ends lost 4 bases and 6 bases respectively, with 9 bases between them. CDR3 coding DNA: TGTGCCAGCAGCTCTTCCAGAAATGGCTACACCTTC. This gives the protein CASSSSRNGYTF.

This chain uses TRBV4-2 with TRBJ2-1; 16 nucleotides agree with TRBD2. The junction had 9 bases not matched to a gene; V was cut back by 3 bases and J by 4 bases. There are 19 residues in the CDR3. Germline V CDR1 and CDR2: LGHNA, YNFKEQ. The CDR3 DNA sequence: TGTGCCAGCAGCCACAGGGGGGGGACTAGCGGGAGGGTGTACAATGAGCAGTTCTTC. Residues: CASSHRGGTSGRVYNEQFF.

The chain has TRBV19 and TRBJ1-3; D unresolved. Per the germline V gene, CDR1 is LNHDA and CDR2 is SQIVND (reference sequence). The CDR3 consists of 14 residues. The V end lost 4 bases, the J end lost 4 bases, and 11 bases lay between the germline ends. The CDR3 DNA reads TGTGCCAGTAGTACGATGAGTGCCGGAAACACCATATATTTT. Translated: CASSTMSAGNTIYF.

This chain uses TRBV27 with TRBJ2-7, with D perhaps matching TRBD2 (5 bases). Germline loops: CDR1 MNHEY, CDR2 SMNVEV (reference sequence). The CDR3 is 12 residues long. The ends were cut back, 3 bases at V and 6 bases at J, with 9 bases in the middle. CDR3 nucleotide sequence: TGTGCCAGCAGTTTTGGAGGATCCGAGCAGTACTTC. It is translated as CASSFGGSEQYF.